The 25 T cell receptor beta chains listed next were all sequenced from one sample in a study of early T cells in non-severe SARS-CoV-2 infection. Each CDR3 protein is one row after TCRdb ran MiXCR on the 5' RACE reads. Among some 54,000 distinct CDR3 sequences, approximately 11% were seen once, and the ten largest hold less than 15%. Specimen: whole blood. The receptors come from an adult who was a healthcare worker with PCR-confirmed SARS-CoV-2 infection or an uninfected control (not recorded which).

The table lists this clonotype with many counts. The genes are TRBV7-2 and TRBJ2-7; D unresolved. Germline V gene lookup returns CDR1 SGHTA and CDR2 FQGNSA. This CDR3 is 13 amino acids long. Between the trimmed V and J ends, which lost 0 bases and 4 bases, there was a span of 7 bases. The CDR3 loop reads CASSLAPAYEQYF. CDR3 DNA: TGTGCCAGCAGCTTAGCGCCGGCTTACGAGCAGTACTTC.

About this clonotype itself: A much larger clone differs from this one at a single base, so this may be a read error. V usage is TRBV6-1 and J usage is TRBJ2-7, with TRBD1 as a possible D gene (7 bases). Trimming removed 10 bases at V and 3 bases at J, with 16 bases between. Germline CDR1 is MNHNS and CDR2 is SASEGT. The CDR3 is 13 residues long. The CDR3 loop is CAIWAGGIYEQYF. The CDR3 nucleotides are TGTGCCATCTGGGCAGGGGGGATCTACGAGCAGTACTTC.

This clonotype came up a few times. CDR3 protein: CASSLYNQPQHF. In DNA, the CDR3 is TGTGCCAGCAGTCTTTACAATCAGCCCCAGCATTTT. The chain couples TRBV21-1 to TRBJ1-5. TRBV21-1 is listed as a pseudogene. The CDR3 consists of 12 residues.

The chain joins TRBV14 to TRBJ2-2; TRBD1 is a possible D gene (6 bases). The CDR3 runs to 13 residues. V was pared by 0 bases and J by 12 bases, with 11 bases between. CDR1 is SGHDN, CDR2 FVKESK, per germline. CDR3 sequence reads: CASSQDRGQKLFF. The CDR3 DNA reads as TGTGCCAGCAGCCAAGATCGAGGACAGAAGCTGTTTTTT. Full variable domain (outside the CDR3, taken from reference TRBV14 and TRBJ2-2): EAGVTQFPSHSVIEKGQTVTLRCDPISGHDNLYWYRRVMGKEIKFLLHFVKESKQDESGMPNNRFLAERTGGTYSTLKVQPAELEDSGVYFCASSQDRGQKLFFGEGSRLTVL.

This chain uses TRBV7-9 with TRBJ1-6; TRBD1 aligns across 10 bases. CDR1 SEHNR and CDR2 FQNEAQ come from the germline V gene (reference sequence). The V segment lost 1 base and the J segment 6 bases; nucleotides outside the gene matches: 6. This CDR3 is 17 amino acids long. The CDR3 DNA sequence: TGTGCCAGCAGCTTAGACGGGACAGGGGTCGTTAATTCACCCCTCCACTTT. Protein sequence: CASSLDGTGVVNSPLHF.

The table lists this clonotype with many counts. This chain connects TRBV11-2 to TRBJ2-2; 7 nucleotides line up with TRBD2. Trimming at V came to 4 bases and at J to 0 bases, leaving 14 bases not matched to a gene. CDR3 length: 19 residues. The germline V gene has CDR1 SGHAT and CDR2 FQNNGV. CDR3 protein: CASSSRASGRVANTGELFF. CDR3 nucleotide sequence: TGTGCCAGCAGCTCTCGAGCTAGCGGAAGAGTTGCGAACACCGGGGAGCTGTTTTTT.

This clonotype has just a few counts. The J gene is TRBJ2-3, the V gene TRBV25-1; 12 bases are a match to TRBD2. With V trimmed by 7 bases and J by 1 base, 15 bases remained unmatched. Germline CDR1 is MGHDK and CDR2 is SYGVNS. The CDR3 runs 19 residues. Written as DNA, the CDR3 is TGTGCCAGCATCGGGTTTAGGACTAGCGGGGCCCTAGGCACAGATACGCAGTATTTT. Protein: CASIGFRTSGALGTDTQYF.

At least ten counts were recorded for this clonotype. The chain has TRBV5-1 and TRBJ2-1; TRBD2 aligns across 15 bases. Trimming cost V 4 bases and J 9 bases; bases outside gene matches: 8. The CDR3 has 16 residues. Looked up from germline, CDR1 is SGHRS and CDR2 is YFSETQ. The CDR3 loop reads CASSTGGLAGGGEQFF. CDR3 nucleotide sequence: TGCGCCAGCAGCACCGGGGGACTAGCGGGAGGCGGTGAGCAGTTCTTC. Drawing the rest from reference TRBV5-1 and TRBJ2-1, the complete variable domain is KAGVTQTPRYLIKTRGQQVTLSCSPISGHRSVSWYQQTPGQGLQFLFEYFSETQRNKGNFPGRFSGRQFSNSRSEMNVSTLELGDSALYLCASSTGGLAGGGEQFFGPGTRLTVL.

The chain has TRBV29-1 and TRBJ2-2; 13 bases are shared with TRBD2. The length of the CDR3 is 18 residues. CDR1 and CDR2 (germline): SQVTM, ANQGSEA. V gave up 0 bases and J gave up 4 bases; unmatched junction bases: 8. This CDR3 is CSVEDLELAGGRTGELFF. The CDR3 nucleotides are TGCAGCGTTGAAGATCTTGAACTAGCGGGAGGGCGCACCGGGGAGCTGTTTTTT.

This clonotype was picked up many times. This chain uses TRBV5-5 with TRBJ2-6; D uncertain. Germline assignment: CDR1 SGHKS and CDR2 YYEKEE (reference sequence). This CDR3 region has 15 residues. Deletions cut 2 bases from V and 1 base from J, with 7 bases between. This CDR3 reads CASSFSGSGANVLTF. The DNA of the CDR3 is TGTGCCAGCAGCTTTAGTGGATCTGGGGCCAACGTCCTGACTTTC.

Only a few counts were recorded for this clonotype. The chain uses TRBV9 and TRBJ2-5, with 8 bases matching TRBD2. The CDR3 runs 14 residues. Germline CDR1 reads SGDLS; CDR2 reads YYNGEE. J lost 5 bases, V lost 5 bases, and 8 bases had no gene match. The CDR3 sequence: CASSTGTSLETQYF. CDR3 DNA sequence: TGTGCCAGCAGTACCGGGACTAGTTTGGAGACCCAGTACTTC.

This clonotype was seen at least ten times. V is TRBV10-3 and J is TRBJ2-5; D unclear. Trimming removed 2 bases from V and 1 base from J, with 5 bases in between. CDR3 length equals 13 residues. Germline CDR1 reads ENHRY; CDR2 reads SYGVKD. The DNA for the CDR3 is TGTGCCATCAGTGAGGGGATCCAAGAGACCCAGTACTTC. This translates into CAISEGIQETQYF.

This clonotype was seen many times. This chain links TRBV24-1 with TRBJ2-2; unclear D gene. The CDR3 consists of 15 residues. Germline V gene lookup returns CDR1 KGHDR and CDR2 SFDVKD. The V gene lost 5 bases and the J gene lost 2 bases, with 11 bases spanning the gap. The CDR3 protein is CATSASGINTGELFF. Written as DNA, the CDR3 is TGTGCCACCAGTGCATCCGGCATAAACACCGGGGAGCTGTTTTTT.

This clonotype was detected many times. The V call is TRBV7-8, the J call TRBJ2-7; D unresolved. The ends were cut back, 6 bases at V and 3 bases at J, with 12 bases in the middle. CDR1 is SGHVS and CDR2 is FQNEAQ in the germline V gene. The CDR3 has 13 amino acids. CDR3 residues: CASSLRSIYEQYF. In DNA, the CDR3 is TGTGCCAGCAGTCTTAGGTCCATCTACGAGCAGTACTTC.

CDR3 sequence reads: CASSRSDEQYF. The DNA of the CDR3 is TGTGCCAGCAGTCGCTCAGACGAGCAGTACTTC. The chain joins TRBV6-2 or TRBV6-3 to TRBJ2-7; D remains ambiguous. The CDR3 totals 11 residues. Germline CDR1 and CDR2: MNHEY and SVGEGT. V was pared by 5 bases and J by 5 bases, with 7 bases between.

A few counts support this clonotype. The chain couples TRBV4-2 to TRBJ2-7; 9 bases are a match to TRBD2. The length of the CDR3 is 16 residues. Germline trimming cut 3 bases from V and 3 bases from J; bases unmatched to any gene: 9. Germline V gene lookup returns CDR1 LGHNA and CDR2 YNFKEQ. CDR3 region: CASSQAASGASYEQYF. The DNA for the CDR3 is TGTGCCAGCAGCCAGGCGGCTAGCGGGGCGAGCTACGAGCAGTACTTC.

Only a few counts were recorded for this clonotype. The rearrangement uses TRBV3-1 and TRBJ2-5; TRBD1 agrees at 7 bases. With 3 bases clipped from V and 4 bases from J, the junction kept 8 bases outside the gene matches. CDR1 LGHDT and CDR2 YNNKEL come from the germline V gene (reference sequence). The CDR3 is 15 amino acids. The CDR3 loop reads CASSQGDRVPETQYF. The CDR3 region has the DNA TGTGCCAGCAGCCAGGGAGACAGGGTTCCAGAGACCCAGTACTTC.

This clonotype was seen only a few times. This chain connects TRBV12-3 or TRBV12-4 to TRBJ1-5, with TRBD1 matching 7 bases. Trimming removed 4 bases from V and 4 bases from J; junction bases left unmatched: 13. The CDR3 consists of 17 residues. CDR3 sequence reads: CASSSFRPDRQNQPQHF. Here the CDR3 DNA reads TGTGCCAGCAGTTCATTTCGCCCGGACAGGCAAAATCAGCCCCAGCATTTT.

The chain recombines TRBV2 with TRBJ2-1; D is undetermined. The length of the CDR3 is 10 residues. The germline gives CDR1 SNHLY, CDR2 FYNNEI. V lost 4 bases and J lost 6, with 1 base in between. The CDR3 sequence is CASSVNEQFF. The CDR3 DNA reads TGTGCCAGCAGTGTCAATGAGCAGTTCTTC.

Only one count was recorded for this clonotype. The chain combines TRBV20-1 with TRBJ2-4, with D hard to call. The CDR3 spans 12 residues. Germline V gene sequence: CDR1 DFQATT, CDR2 SNEGSKA (reference sequence). Trimming took off 4 bases at V and 8 bases at J, with 12 bases between the two ends. Here the CDR3 reads CSATVGQDIQYF. CDR3 in DNA: TGCAGTGCTACGGTTGGTCAAGACATTCAGTACTTC.

This clonotype occurred a few times. The J gene is TRBJ2-1, the V gene TRBV9, with D tentatively TRBD2 (5 bases). Germline CDR1 reads SGDLS; CDR2 reads YYNGEE. With 6 bases removed from V and 4 bases from J, the gap between germline ends came to 20 bases. The CDR3 covers 16 residues. CDR3: CASTPRVTARYNEQFF. CDR3 bases: TGTGCCAGCACCCCGAGGGTCACAGCGAGGTACAATGAGCAGTTCTTC.

This clonotype was counted at least ten times. This chain links TRBV11-2 with TRBJ2-2; the match to TRBD1 covers 9 bases. J gave up 4 bases and V 6 bases, and 6 bases lay outside the gene matches. This CDR3 spans 15 amino acids. Germline-derived CDR1 and CDR2 are SGHAT and FQNNGV. CDR3 DNA: TGTGCCAGCAGTTCTATACAGGGGGCCACCGGGGAGCTGTTTTTT. Residues: CASSSIQGATGELFF.

This clonotype was observed many times. CDR3 sequence (DNA): TGCAGCGTTGAGGACACCCTAGGCAATGAGCAGTTCTTC. Translating it yields CSVEDTLGNEQFF. The genes are TRBV29-1 and TRBJ2-1, with D possibly TRBD1 on 5 matching bases. Trimming removed 3 bases from V and 6 bases from J, with 12 bases in between. The CDR3 consists of 13 residues. Germline V gene data show CDR1 as SQVTM and CDR2 as ANQGSEA.

This clonotype was seen repeatedly, ten times or more. The chain combines TRBV4-3 with TRBJ1-5; 7 bases agree with TRBD1. V was pared by 0 bases and J by 6 bases, with 8 bases of the junction left unmatched. This CDR3 spans 16 amino acids. The germline gives CDR1 LGHNA, CDR2 YSLEER. CDR3 in amino acids: CASSQDLGQAGQPQHF. The CDR3 DNA sequence: TGCGCCAGCAGCCAAGATCTTGGACAGGCCGGTCAGCCCCAGCATTTT.

There are many counts of this clonotype. The V gene is TRBV4-3, the J gene TRBJ2-7; weak D call: TRBD2 (6 bases). The germline V gene encodes CDR1 LGHNA and CDR2 YSLEER. The CDR3 has 15 residues. V shed 4 bases and J shed 3 bases, with 16 bases lying between them. The CDR3 sequence: CASSRTGRGGYEQYF. The DNA of the CDR3 is TGCGCCAGCAGCCGCACGGGACGGGGAGGCTACGAGCAGTACTTC.